This T cell receptor (beta chain) appears in the sequencing data of a study of T cell responses to AZD1222 COVID-19 vaccine. Study conclusions and caveats: Baseline antibody screening turned up just six seropositive AZD1222 recipients. The donors showed a predominance of white British ancestry and of females, with possible underestimation of clonal diversity.

Trimming stripped 5 bases from V and 0 bases from J, with 17 bases between. Germline CDR1 and CDR2: LNHDA and SQIVND (reference sequence). CDR3 size: 16 residues. A note on this clone: The antigen remains undetermined.

The table came from immunoSEQ multiplex PCR; TCRdb's copy has only in-frame clones and leaves some out. The sample holds 150,000 or so clones, about nine tenths seen once. This sample comprised peripheral blood, obtained on day 0 of AZD1222 vaccination. This TCR was recovered from an adult in good health. The V and J genes are TRBV19 and TRBJ2-7; weak D call: TRBD2 (5 bases). The CDR3: CASSDPGLASSYEQYF. The CDR3 DNA reads as TGTGCCAGTAGTGACCCCGGACTTGCATCCTCCTACGAGCAGTACTTC.